This T cell receptor (beta chain) came from a study of brain T cells in children with intractable seizures. The method was immunoSEQ multiplex PCR; TCRdb's version includes in-frame clones alone and lacks a portion of them. The data hold fewer than 50,000 clones, with 80% to 95% observed a single time. The sequenced cases were selected for having the highest brain T cell transcript signatures. Patients received at least one anti-epileptic drug before surgery. Of note for this clone: Its antigen is still unknown.

Study-wide results and caveats: Absence of clones before surgery may stem from lower sequencing depth.

CDR3 length equals 19 residues. The receptor was isolated from a girl aged 2 to 9 with tuberous sclerosis and intractable seizures. The chain is built from TRBV1 and TRBJ1-5; the table's D call of TRBD1 was not tested on the DNA. TRBV1 is a pseudogene. This material consisted of peripheral blood, taken at surgery. For the CDR3, the DNA is TGCACCAGCAGCCAAGATGAAAACACCGGGGACAAAATATTTCAGCCCCAGCATTTT. It specifies CTSSQDENTGDKIFQPQHF.